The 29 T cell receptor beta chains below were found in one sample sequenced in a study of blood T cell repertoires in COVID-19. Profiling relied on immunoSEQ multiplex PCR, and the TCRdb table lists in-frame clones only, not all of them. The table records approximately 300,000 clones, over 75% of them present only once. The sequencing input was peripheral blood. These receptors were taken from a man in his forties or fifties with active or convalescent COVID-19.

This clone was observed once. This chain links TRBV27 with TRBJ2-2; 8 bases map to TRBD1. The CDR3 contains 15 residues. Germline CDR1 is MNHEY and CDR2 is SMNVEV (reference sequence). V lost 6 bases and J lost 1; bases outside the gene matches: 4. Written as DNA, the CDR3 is TGTGCCAGCAGCCCCAGGGGGCTGAACACCGGGGAGCTGTTTTTT. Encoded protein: CASSPRGLNTGELFF.

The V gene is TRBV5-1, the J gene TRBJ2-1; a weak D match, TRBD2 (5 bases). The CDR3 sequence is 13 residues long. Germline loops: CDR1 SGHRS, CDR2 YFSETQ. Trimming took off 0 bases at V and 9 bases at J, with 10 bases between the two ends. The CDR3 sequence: CASSLGRGSEQFF. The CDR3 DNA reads TGCGCCAGCAGCTTGGGCCGGGGATCTGAGCAGTTCTTC.

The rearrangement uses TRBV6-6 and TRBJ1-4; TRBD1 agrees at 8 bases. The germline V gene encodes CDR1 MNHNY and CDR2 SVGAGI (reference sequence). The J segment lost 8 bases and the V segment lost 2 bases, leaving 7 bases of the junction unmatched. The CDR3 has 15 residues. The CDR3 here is CASSYPGGSGEKLFF. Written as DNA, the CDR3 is TGTGCCAGCAGTTACCCAGGGGGCTCTGGAGAAAAACTGTTTTTT.

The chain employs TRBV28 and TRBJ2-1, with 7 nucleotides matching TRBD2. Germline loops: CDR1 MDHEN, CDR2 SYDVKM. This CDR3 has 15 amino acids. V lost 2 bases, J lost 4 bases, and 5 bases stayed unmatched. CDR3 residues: CASSLASGAYNEQFF. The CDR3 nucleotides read TGTGCCAGCAGTTTAGCTAGCGGAGCTTACAATGAGCAGTTCTTC.

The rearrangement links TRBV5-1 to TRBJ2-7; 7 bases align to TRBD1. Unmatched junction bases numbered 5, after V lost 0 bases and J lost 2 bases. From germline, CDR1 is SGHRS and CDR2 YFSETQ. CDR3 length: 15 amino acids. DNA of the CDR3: TGCGCCAGCAGCTTGGGGACAGGTCCAGCCTACGAGCAGTACTTC. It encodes CASSLGTGPAYEQYF.

CDR3 in amino acids: CASSVQTGETQYF. In DNA, the CDR3 is TGTGCCAGCAGCGTCCAGACTGGAGAGACCCAGTACTTC. This chain connects TRBV9 to TRBJ2-5; no definite D call. Germline CDR1 SGDLS, CDR2 YYNGEE. The CDR3 spans 13 residues. Trimming cost V 2 bases and J 4 bases, with 9 bases left between them.

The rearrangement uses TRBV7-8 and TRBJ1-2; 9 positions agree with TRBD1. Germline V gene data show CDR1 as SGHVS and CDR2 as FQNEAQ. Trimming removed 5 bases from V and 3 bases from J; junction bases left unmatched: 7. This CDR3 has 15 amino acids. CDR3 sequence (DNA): TGTGCCAGCAGCCCTAGTGGACAGGGGCACTATGGCTACACCTTC. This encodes CASSPSGQGHYGYTF. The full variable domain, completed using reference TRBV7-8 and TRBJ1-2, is GAGVSQSPRYKVAKRGQDVALRCDPISGHVSLFWYQQALGQGPEFLTYFQNEAQLDKSGLPSDRFFAERPEGSVSTLKIQRTQQEDSAVYLCASSPSGQGHYGYTFGSGTRLTVV.

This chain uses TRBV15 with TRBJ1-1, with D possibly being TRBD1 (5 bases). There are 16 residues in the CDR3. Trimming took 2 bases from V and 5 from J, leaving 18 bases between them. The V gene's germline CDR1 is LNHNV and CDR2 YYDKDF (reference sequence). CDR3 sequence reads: CATSRTSHSGGTEAFF. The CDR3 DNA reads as TGTGCCACCAGCAGAACTTCTCATTCCGGGGGAACTGAAGCTTTCTTT. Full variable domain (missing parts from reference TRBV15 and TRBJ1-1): DAMVIQNPRYQVTQFGKPVTLSCSQTLNHNVMYWYQQKSSQAPKLLFHYYDKDFNNEADTPDNFQSRRPNTSFCFLDIRSPGLGDTAMYLCATSRTSHSGGTEAFFGQGTRLTVV.

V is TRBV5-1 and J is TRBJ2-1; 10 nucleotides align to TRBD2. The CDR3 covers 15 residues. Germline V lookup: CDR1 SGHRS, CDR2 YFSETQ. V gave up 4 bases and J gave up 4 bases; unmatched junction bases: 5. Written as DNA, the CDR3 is TGCGCCAGCAGCATGCCGGGACTAGCGTACAATGAGCAGTTCTTC. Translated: CASSMPGLAYNEQFF.

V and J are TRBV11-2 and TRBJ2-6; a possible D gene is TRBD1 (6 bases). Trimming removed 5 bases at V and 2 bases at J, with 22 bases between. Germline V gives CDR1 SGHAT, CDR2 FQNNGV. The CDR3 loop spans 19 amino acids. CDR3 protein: CASSRKSQGLIAGANVLTF. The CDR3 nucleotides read TGTGCCAGCAGCCGTAAATCTCAGGGGTTAATTGCTGGGGCCAACGTCCTGACTTTC.

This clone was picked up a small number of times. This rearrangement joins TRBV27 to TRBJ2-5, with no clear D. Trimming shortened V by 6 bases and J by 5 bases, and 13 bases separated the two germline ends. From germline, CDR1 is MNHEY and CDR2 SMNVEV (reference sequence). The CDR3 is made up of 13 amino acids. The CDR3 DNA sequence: TGTGCCAGCAGCCTCTCGTACGCGGAGACCCAGTACTTC. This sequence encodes CASSLSYAETQYF.

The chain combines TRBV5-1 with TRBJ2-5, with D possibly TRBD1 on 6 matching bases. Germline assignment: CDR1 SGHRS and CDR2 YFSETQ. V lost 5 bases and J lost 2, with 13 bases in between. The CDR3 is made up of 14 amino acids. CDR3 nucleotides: TGCGCCAGCAGTTTCACAGGGTTGCAAGAGACCCAGTACTTC. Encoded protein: CASSFTGLQETQYF.

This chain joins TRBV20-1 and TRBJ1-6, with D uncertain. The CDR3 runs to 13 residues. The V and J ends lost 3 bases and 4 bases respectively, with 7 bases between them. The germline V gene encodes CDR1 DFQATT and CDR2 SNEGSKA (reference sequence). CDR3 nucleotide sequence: TGCAGTGCTAGTCCCACTTATAATTCACCCCTCCACTTT. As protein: CSASPTYNSPLHF.

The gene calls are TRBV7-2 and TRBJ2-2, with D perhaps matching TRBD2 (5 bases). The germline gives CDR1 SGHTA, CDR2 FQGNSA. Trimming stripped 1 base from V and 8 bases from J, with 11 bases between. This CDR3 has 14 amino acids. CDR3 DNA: TGTGCCAGCAGCTTAGGGAGGTGGGAGGGGGAGCTGTTTTTT. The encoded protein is CASSLGRWEGELFF.

CDR3: CSVEDHSRYGYTF. The CDR3 DNA sequence: TGCAGCGTTGAAGATCACTCCCGCTATGGCTACACCTTC. The J gene is TRBJ1-2, the V gene TRBV29-1, with D uncertain. The length of the CDR3 is 13 residues. Germline V gene sequence: CDR1 SQVTM, CDR2 ANQGSEA. The V end lost 0 bases, the J end lost 4 bases, and 9 bases lay between the germline ends. The full variable domain, its missing parts supplied by reference TRBV29-1 and TRBJ1-2, is SAVISQKPSRDICQRGTSLTIQCQVDSQVTMMFWYRQQPGQSLTLIATANQGSEATYESGFVIDKFPISRPNLTFSTLTVSNMSPEDSSIYLCSVEDHSRYGYTFGSGTRLTVV.

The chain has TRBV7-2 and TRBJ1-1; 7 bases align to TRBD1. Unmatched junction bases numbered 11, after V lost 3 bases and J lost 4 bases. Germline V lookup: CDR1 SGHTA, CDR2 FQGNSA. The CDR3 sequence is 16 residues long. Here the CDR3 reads CASSFNTGVVGTEAFF. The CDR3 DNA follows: TGTGCCAGCAGCTTCAATACAGGGGTAGTAGGCACTGAAGCTTTCTTT.

Written as DNA, the CDR3 is TGTGCCACCAGTGTTGGCAGGGAAGACAATGAGCAGTTCTTC. Translation gives CATSVGREDNEQFF. J is TRBJ2-1 and V is TRBV24-1; a weak D match, TRBD1 (5 bases). From germline, CDR1 is KGHDR and CDR2 SFDVKD. V was trimmed by 5 bases and J by 5 bases, leaving 12 bases between them. The length of the CDR3 is 14 residues.

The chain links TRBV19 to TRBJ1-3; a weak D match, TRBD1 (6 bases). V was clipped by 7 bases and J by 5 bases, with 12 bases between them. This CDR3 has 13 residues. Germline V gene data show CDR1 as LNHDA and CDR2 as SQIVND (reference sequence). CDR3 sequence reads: CASTDRSRNTIYF. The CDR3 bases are TGTGCCAGTACGGACAGATCCAGAAACACCATATATTTT.

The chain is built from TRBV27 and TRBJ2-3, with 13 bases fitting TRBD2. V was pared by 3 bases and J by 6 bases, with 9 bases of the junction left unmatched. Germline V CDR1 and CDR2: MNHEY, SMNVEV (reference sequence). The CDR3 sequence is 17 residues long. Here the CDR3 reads CASSFQGLAGYRDTQYF. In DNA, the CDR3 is TGTGCCAGCAGTTTTCAGGGACTAGCGGGATATCGGGATACGCAGTATTTT.

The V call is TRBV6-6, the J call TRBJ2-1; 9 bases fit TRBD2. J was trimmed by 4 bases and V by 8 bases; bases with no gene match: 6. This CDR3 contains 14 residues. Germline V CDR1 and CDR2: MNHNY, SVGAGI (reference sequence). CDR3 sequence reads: CASGRREGYNEQFF. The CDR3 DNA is TGTGCCAGCGGTAGGCGGGAGGGGTACAATGAGCAGTTCTTC.

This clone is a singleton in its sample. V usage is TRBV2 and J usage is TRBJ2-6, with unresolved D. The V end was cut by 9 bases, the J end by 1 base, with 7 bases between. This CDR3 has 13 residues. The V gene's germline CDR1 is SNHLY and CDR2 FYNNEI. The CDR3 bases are TGTGCCAGAAGCCGGTCTGGGGCCAACGTCCTGACTTTC. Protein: CARSRSGANVLTF.

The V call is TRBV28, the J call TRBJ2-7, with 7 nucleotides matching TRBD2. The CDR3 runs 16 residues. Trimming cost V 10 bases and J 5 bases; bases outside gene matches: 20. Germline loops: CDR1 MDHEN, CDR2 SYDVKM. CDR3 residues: CATKEASAGEDHEQYF. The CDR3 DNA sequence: TGTGCCACTAAAGAGGCTTCGGCGGGGGAAGACCACGAGCAGTACTTC.

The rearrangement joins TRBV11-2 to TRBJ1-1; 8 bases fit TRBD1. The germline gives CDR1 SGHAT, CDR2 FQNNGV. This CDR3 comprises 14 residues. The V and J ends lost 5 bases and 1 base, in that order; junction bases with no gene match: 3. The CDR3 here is CASSPQGANTEAFF. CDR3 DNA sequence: TGTGCCAGCAGCCCGCAGGGGGCGAACACTGAAGCTTTCTTT. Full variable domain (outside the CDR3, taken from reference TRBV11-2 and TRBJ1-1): EAGVAQSPRYKIIEKRQSVAFWCNPISGHATLYWYQQILGQGPKLLIQFQNNGVVDDSQLPKDRFSAERLKGVDSTLKIQPAKLEDSAVYLCASSPQGANTEAFFGQGTRLTVV.

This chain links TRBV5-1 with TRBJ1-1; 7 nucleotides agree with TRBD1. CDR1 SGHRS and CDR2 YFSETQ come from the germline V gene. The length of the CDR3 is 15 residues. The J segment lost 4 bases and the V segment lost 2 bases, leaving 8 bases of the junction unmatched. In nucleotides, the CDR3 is TGCGCCAGCAGCTTAACTGCAGGGGGTTCCACTGAAGCTTTCTTT. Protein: CASSLTAGGSTEAFF.

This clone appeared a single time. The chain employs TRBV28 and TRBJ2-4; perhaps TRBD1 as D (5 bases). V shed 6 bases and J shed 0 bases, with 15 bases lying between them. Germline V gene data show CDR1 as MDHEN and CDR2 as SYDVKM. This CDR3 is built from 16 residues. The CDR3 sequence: CASSQTVSIAKNIQYF. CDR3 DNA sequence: TGTGCCAGCAGCCAGACAGTTTCTATAGCCAAAAACATTCAGTACTTC.

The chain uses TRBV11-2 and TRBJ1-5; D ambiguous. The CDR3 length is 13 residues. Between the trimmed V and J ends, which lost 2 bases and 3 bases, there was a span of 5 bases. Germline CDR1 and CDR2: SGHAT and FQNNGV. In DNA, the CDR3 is TGTGCCAGCAGCTTATCAGACAATCAGCCCCAGCATTTT. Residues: CASSLSDNQPQHF.

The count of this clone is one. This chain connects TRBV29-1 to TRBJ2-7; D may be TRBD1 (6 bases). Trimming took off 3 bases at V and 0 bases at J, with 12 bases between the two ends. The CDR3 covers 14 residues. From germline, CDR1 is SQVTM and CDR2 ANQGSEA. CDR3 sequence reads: CSVETNRASYEQYF. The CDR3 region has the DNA TGCAGCGTTGAGACAAACAGGGCCTCCTACGAGCAGTACTTC.

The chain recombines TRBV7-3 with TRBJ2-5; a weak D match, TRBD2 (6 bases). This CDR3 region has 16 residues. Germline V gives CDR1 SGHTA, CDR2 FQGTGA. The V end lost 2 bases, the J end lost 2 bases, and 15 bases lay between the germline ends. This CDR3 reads CASSLGGSPGQETQYF. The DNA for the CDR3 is TGTGCCAGCAGCTTAGGGGGGAGCCCTGGGCAAGAGACCCAGTACTTC.

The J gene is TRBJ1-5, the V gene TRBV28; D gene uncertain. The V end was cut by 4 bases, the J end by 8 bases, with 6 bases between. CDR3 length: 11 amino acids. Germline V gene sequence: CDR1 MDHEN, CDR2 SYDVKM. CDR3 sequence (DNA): TGTGCCAGCAGTTACCGGGAGCCCCAGCATTTT. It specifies CASSYREPQHF.